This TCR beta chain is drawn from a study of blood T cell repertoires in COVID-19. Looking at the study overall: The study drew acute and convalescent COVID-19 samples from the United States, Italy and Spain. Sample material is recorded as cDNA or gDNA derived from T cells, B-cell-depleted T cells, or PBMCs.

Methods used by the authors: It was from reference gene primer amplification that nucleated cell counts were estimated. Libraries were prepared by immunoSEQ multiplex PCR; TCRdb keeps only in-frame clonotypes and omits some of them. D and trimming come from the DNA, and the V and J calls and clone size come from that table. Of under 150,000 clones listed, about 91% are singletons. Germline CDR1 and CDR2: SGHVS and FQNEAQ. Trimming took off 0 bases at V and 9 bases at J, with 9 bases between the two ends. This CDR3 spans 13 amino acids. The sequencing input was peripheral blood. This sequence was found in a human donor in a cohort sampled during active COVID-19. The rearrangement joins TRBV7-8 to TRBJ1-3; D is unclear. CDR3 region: CASSLAPAGTIYF. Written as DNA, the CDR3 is TGTGCCAGCAGCTTAGCCCCAGCAGGCACCATATATTTT.